These T cell receptor beta chains were read from a single sample in a study of cytomegalovirus exposure and HLA in healthy donors. Clones were sequenced by immunoSEQ multiplex PCR, and TCRdb holds only the in-frame ones, with some missing. The profile shows approximately 69,000 clones, over 50% of them singletons. The sequenced material came from PBMCs. The source of these receptors is a man between 40 and 49 years old in good health and CMV-seropositive. Both conserved end residues are part of each CDR3. The order of the fields is clone size, D gene, CDR3 length, V gene, J gene, CDR3 DNA, CDR3 protein. The D gene is left open where the match is weak. Part of the rows lack a size; the others show once, few, many or a class for expanded clones.

.	TRBD1	15	TRBV5-6	TRBJ1-2	TGTGCCAGCAGCCCCGTGGGGGGACAGGAAGGGGGCTACACCTTC	CASSPVGGQEGGYTF
.	.	17	TRBV30	TRBJ2-7	TGTGCCTGGAGTCTCCCGCCATTGACAGGACATTCCTACGAGCAGTACTTC	CAWSLPPLTGHSYEQYF
.	TRBD2	15	TRBV6-4	TRBJ2-3	TGTGCCAGCAGTGACTCCGCGGGGGGTTTTGATACGCAGTATTTT	CASSDSAGGFDTQYF
once	TRBD1	17	TRBV4-1	TRBJ2-4	TGCGCCAGCAGCCGGGGACAGGGGTATGAAGCCAAAAACATTCAGTACTTC	CASSRGQGYEAKNIQYF
once	TRBD1	14	TRBV25-1	TRBJ1-2	TGTGCCAGCAGTGAACCGGGACAGGGCTATGGCTACACCTTC	CASSEPGQGYGYTF
.	.	14	TRBV2	TRBJ2-7	TGTGCCAGCAGAGCCACAGTTCCCCCCTACGAGCAGTACTTC	CASRATVPPYEQYF
few	.	13	TRBV19	TRBJ1-1	TGTGCCAGTAGTATGGGACAGAACACTGAAGCTTTCTTT	CASSMGQNTEAFF
few	TRBD1	14	TRBV2	TRBJ2-1	TGTGCCACCTTGGAACAGGGGACCTACAATGAGCAGTTCTTC	CATLEQGTYNEQFF
few	.	12	TRBV30	TRBJ1-2	TGTGCCTGGAGTGCGCAGGGTTATGGCTACACCTTC	CAWSAQGYGYTF
.	.	15	TRBV9	TRBJ2-5	TGTGCCAGCAGCGTAGCGGGTAGCGGCCAAGAGACCCAGTACTTC	CASSVAGSGQETQYF
.	TRBD1	19	TRBV28	TRBJ2-1	TGTGCCAGCAGTTCCGGTGGTGAGGGGGCCCGAATGGTCCCCAATGAGCAGTTCTTC	CASSSGGEGARMVPNEQFF
.	TRBD1	15	TRBV28	TRBJ1-3	TGTGCCAGCAGTTTCCAGGGGGCAGTTGGAAACACCATATATTTT	CASSFQGAVGNTIYF
.	TRBD1	11	TRBV7-9	TRBJ2-1	TGTGCCAGCAGCTTAGGACAGGGTCAGTTCTTC	CASSLGQGQFF
.	TRBD1	14	TRBV2	TRBJ2-5	TGTGCCAGCAGACGGACAGGGGCGTTGGAGACCCAGTACTTC	CASRRTGALETQYF
.	.	18	TRBV9	TRBJ1-6	TGTGCCAGCAGCGTAGGTGGCGCGAACCATCGACTTAATTCACCCCTCCACTTT	CASSVGGANHRLNSPLHF
.	.	13	TRBV10-1	TRBJ2-2	TGCGCCAGCAGCCCACAGGGAACCGGGGAGCTGTTTTTT	CASSPQGTGELFF
.	TRBD1	15	TRBV5-4	TRBJ2-7	TGTGCCAGCAGCTTGGTAGGGGGCGGCGGTCTCGAGCAGTACTTC	CASSLVGGGGLEQYF
.	TRBD1	14	TRBV9	TRBJ1-4	TGTGCCAGCAGAAAGGGGACAGGTGATGAAAAACTGTTTTTT	CASRKGTGDEKLFF
.	TRBD2	17	TRBV27	TRBJ2-1	TGTGCCAGCAGTTTAATCGCGGGGGGGGTATCCTACAATGAGCAGTTCTTC	CASSLIAGGVSYNEQFF
.	TRBD2	18	TRBV5-4	TRBJ2-3	TGTGCCAGCAGCTTTCCTCGAATAGCGGGATCGAACACAGATACGCAGTATTTT	CASSFPRIAGSNTDTQYF
.	TRBD2	13	TRBV7-2	TRBJ2-1	TGTGCCAGCAGCTTAATGCTAGCGGGAGAGCAGTTCTTC	CASSLMLAGEQFF
.	TRBD1	14	TRBV30	TRBJ1-2	TGTGCCGGGAATTGGGACAGGACCCCTTATGGCTACACCTTC	CAGNWDRTPYGYTF
.	.	15	TRBV6-1	TRBJ2-3	TGTGCCAGCAGTGAACCCCAAGCGGGCACAGATACGCAGTATTTT	CASSEPQAGTDTQYF
.	TRBD2	15	TRBV5-4	TRBJ2-5	TGTGCCAGCAGCCCCACTCTGGCTAGCGGAGAGACCCAGTACTTC	CASSPTLASGETQYF
.	.	14	TRBV7-6	TRBJ1-1	TGTGCCAGCAGCTTAGCCGGGAAGAACACTGAAGCTTTCTTT	CASSLAGKNTEAFF
.	TRBD1	13	TRBV18	TRBJ2-7	TGTGCCAGCTCCTGGACAGGGGAGAACGAGCAGTACTTC	CASSWTGENEQYF
once	TRBD2	15	TRBV7-6	TRBJ2-3	TGTGCCAGCAGCAAAAGCGGGGCCCGCACAGATACGCAGTATTTT	CASSKSGARTDTQYF
.	TRBD1	14	TRBV11-3	TRBJ2-7	TGTGCCAGCAGCACCGGACAGGGCTACTACGAGCAGTACTTC	CASSTGQGYYEQYF
few	.	14	TRBV7-2	TRBJ1-1	TGTGCCAGCAGCTTAGCGCAGGGTCTCACTGAAGCTTTCTTT	CASSLAQGLTEAFF
.	.	16	TRBV7-7	TRBJ2-7	TGTGCTAGCAGCTTAGATATTACAGCCCCATCCTACGAGCAGTACTTC	CASSLDITAPSYEQYF
.	.	15	TRBV27	TRBJ1-1	TGTGCCAGCAGTCCAGTAGGCAGGGTGGGAACTGAAGCTTTCTTT	CASSPVGRVGTEAFF
.	.	14	TRBV2	TRBJ1-2	TGTGCCAGCGAACGGGACACCTCTAACTATGGCTACACCTTC	CASERDTSNYGYTF
.	.	15	TRBV7-2	TRBJ2-7	TGTGCCAGCAGCTTAGGTCAGGGGATCCTCTACGAGCAGTACTTC	CASSLGQGILYEQYF
few	.	10	TRBV2	TRBJ1-1	TGTGCCAGCACCGACATCCAGGCTTTCTTT	CASTDIQAFF
.	TRBD2	16	TRBV10-3	TRBJ2-2	TGTGCCAGCAGTGGGCGGGGGGGCCCGAACACCGGGGAGCTGTTTTTT	CASSGRGGPNTGELFF
.	.	12	TRBV6-6	TRBJ1-3	TGTGCCAGCCGGGGGGCAGGAAACACCATATATTTT	CASRGAGNTIYF
.	.	13	TRBV4-1	TRBJ1-1	TGCGCCAGCAGCCAAGATACCAAAACCGGGGCTTTCTTT	CASSQDTKTGAFF
.	TRBD2	15	TRBV5-4	TRBJ2-1	TGTGCCAGCAGTTTCGCCGGGACTAGGATGGGTGAGCAGTTCTTC	CASSFAGTRMGEQFF
.	.	12	TRBV30	TRBJ1-2	TGTGCCTGGCACAGGGAGGGAGAGGGCTACACCTTC	CAWHREGEGYTF
.	.	12	TRBV7-9	TRBJ2-7	TGTGCCAGCAGCTTGAGCGGGTACGAGCAGTACTTC	CASSLSGYEQYF
.	TRBD1	16	TRBV10-3	TRBJ1-1	TGTGCCATCAGTGAGCCAAGCCGACAGGGGAACACTGAAGCTTTCTTT	CAISEPSRQGNTEAFF
few	.	13	TRBV7-2	TRBJ2-1	TGTGCCAGCAGCCCAGGGACATCGGGTGAGCAGTTCTTC	CASSPGTSGEQFF
.	TRBD2	16	TRBV12-5	TRBJ2-5	TGTGCTAGTGGTTTGGACCCTAGCGGGCCCCAAGAGACCCAGTACTTC	CASGLDPSGPQETQYF
.	TRBD2	12	TRBV6-5	TRBJ2-1	TGTGCCAGCAGTACCGGGACTAGCTCTCAGTTCTTC	CASSTGTSSQFF
.	.	15	TRBV7-2	TRBJ2-5	TGTGCCAGCAGCTTAAGGTGGGGCGGTGGGGAGACCCAGTACTTC	CASSLRWGGGETQYF
.	.	13	TRBV9	TRBJ2-2	TGTGCCAGCAGCCCGTCGGGGAGCGGGGAGCTGTTTTTT	CASSPSGSGELFF
.	.	12	TRBV6-1	TRBJ1-2	TGTGCCAGCAGTGACAGGGTTGGAGGCTACACCTTC	CASSDRVGGYTF
once	.	13	TRBV28	TRBJ1-2	TGTGCCAGCAGTATACAGGGCTCGGATGGCTACACCTTC	CASSIQGSDGYTF
.	.	14	TRBV9	TRBJ1-2	TGTGCCAGCAGCGTAGCTCAGACAAGCTATGGCTACACCTTC	CASSVAQTSYGYTF